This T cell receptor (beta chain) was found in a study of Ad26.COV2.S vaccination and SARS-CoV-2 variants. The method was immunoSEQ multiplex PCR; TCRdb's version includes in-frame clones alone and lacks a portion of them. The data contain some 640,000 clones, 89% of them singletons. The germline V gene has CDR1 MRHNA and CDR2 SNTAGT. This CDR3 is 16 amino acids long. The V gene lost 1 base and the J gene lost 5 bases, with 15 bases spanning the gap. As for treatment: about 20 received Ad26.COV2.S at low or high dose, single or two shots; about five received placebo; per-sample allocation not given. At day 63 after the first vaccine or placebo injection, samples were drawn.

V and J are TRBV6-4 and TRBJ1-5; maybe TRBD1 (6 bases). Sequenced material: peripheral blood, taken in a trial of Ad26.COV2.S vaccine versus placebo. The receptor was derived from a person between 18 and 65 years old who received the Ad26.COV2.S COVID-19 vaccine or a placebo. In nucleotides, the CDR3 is TGTGCCAGCAGTGACTATCGGACAGTATTTTATCAGCCCCAGCATTTT. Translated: CASSDYRTVFYQPQHF.